This is a list of T cell receptor beta chains from one sample in a study of T cell responses to AZD1222 COVID-19 vaccine. The assay was immunoSEQ multiplex PCR, and TCRdb's table has in-frame clones only and misses some. Among 110,000 to 150,000 clones, 90% to 95% were seen once, and the ten largest hold over 7.5%. This specimen consisted of peripheral blood, obtained on day 0 of AZD1222 vaccination. These receptors were taken from an adult in good health. The CDR3 runs from the conserved cysteine through the conserved F or W. A D gene is named only where the DNA matches it firmly. Only some rows state a clone size, as once, few, many or a class for expanded clones.

V gene	J gene	D gene	clone size	CDR3 protein	CDR3 DNA
TRBV6-2/TRBV6-3	TRBJ1-1	-	-	CASSYSIDSLTEAFF	TGTGCCAGCAGTTACTCGATTGATAGCCTCACTGAAGCTTTCTTT
TRBV29-1	TRBJ2-7	-	-	CSVEDFQDEQYF	TGCAGCGTTGAAGACTTCCAGGACGAGCAGTACTTC
TRBV13	TRBJ1-6	TRBD1	-	CASSLTGSGNSPLHF	TGTGCCAGCAGCTTGACAGGGTCTGGAAATTCACCCCTCCACTTT
TRBV3-1/TRBV3-2	TRBJ1-4	TRBD1	-	CASSQEGLGQTNEKLFF	TGTGCCAGCAGCCAAGAGGGCCTGGGACAGACTAATGAAAAACTGTTTTTT
TRBV19	TRBJ1-3	-	-	CASSLEPPVAGNTIYF	TGTGCCAGTAGTCTAGAACCCCCGGTCGCCGGAAACACCATATATTTT
TRBV28	TRBJ1-1	-	-	CASSSHGMDAFF	TGTGCCAGCAGTTCGCATGGGATGGACGCTTTCTTT
TRBV5-6	TRBJ2-3	-	-	CASSLAADTQYF	TGTGCCAGCAGCTTGGCGGCAGATACGCAGTATTTT
TRBV19	TRBJ1-5	TRBD1	few	CASNRDSFNQPQHF	TGTGCCAGTAACAGGGACAGCTTCAATCAGCCCCAGCATTTT
TRBV11-2	TRBJ2-7	-	-	CASSLDHGYTYEQYF	TGTGCCAGCAGCTTAGATCACGGCTACACCTACGAGCAGTACTTC
TRBV18	TRBJ2-3	-	-	CASSPSLGGGLDTQYF	TGTGCCAGCTCACCCTCACTCGGGGGAGGACTGGATACGCAGTATTTT
TRBV2	TRBJ2-1	-	few	CASSEFQGASYNEQFF	TGTGCCAGCAGTGAATTCCAGGGTGCCTCCTACAATGAGCAGTTCTTC
TRBV19	TRBJ2-3	-	-	CASSTGWRTDTQYF	TGTGCCAGTAGTACAGGGTGGAGGACAGATACGCAGTATTTT
TRBV6-5	TRBJ1-2	-	-	CASSYAGLNGYTF	TGTGCCAGCAGTTACGCAGGGTTGAATGGCTACACCTTC
TRBV27	TRBJ1-4	-	-	CASSHLLDPTNEKLFF	TGTGCCAGCAGTCACCTGCTGGACCCAACTAATGAAAAACTGTTTTTT
TRBV5-1	TRBJ1-2	-	-	CASSLVAGGGYTF	TGCGCCAGCAGCTTAGTGGCCGGTGGGGGCTACACCTTC
TRBV5-4	TRBJ2-3	TRBD1	-	CASSMGTGDSDTQYF	TGTGCCAGCAGCATGGGGACAGGGGATTCAGATACGCAGTATTTT
TRBV25-1	TRBJ1-5	TRBD1	-	CASSGGTVNQPQHF	TGTGCCAGCAGTGGGGGGACAGTCAATCAGCCCCAGCATTTT